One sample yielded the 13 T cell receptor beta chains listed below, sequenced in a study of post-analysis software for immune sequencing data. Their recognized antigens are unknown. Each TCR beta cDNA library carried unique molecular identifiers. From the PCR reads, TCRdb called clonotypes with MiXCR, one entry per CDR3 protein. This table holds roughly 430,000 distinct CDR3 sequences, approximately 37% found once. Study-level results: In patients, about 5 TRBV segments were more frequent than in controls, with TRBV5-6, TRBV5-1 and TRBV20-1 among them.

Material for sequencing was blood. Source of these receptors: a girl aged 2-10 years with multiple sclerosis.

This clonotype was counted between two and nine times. CDR3 sequence reads: CASSTEVTYEQYF. In nucleotides, the CDR3 is TGTGCCAGCTCGACAGAAGTCACCTACGAGCAGTACTTC. This chain connects TRBV28 to TRBJ2-7, with D possibly TRBD1 on 5 matching bases. The CDR3 runs 13 residues. The germline V gene encodes CDR1 MDHEN and CDR2 SYDVKM. Trimming stripped 8 bases from V and 2 bases from J, with 13 bases between.

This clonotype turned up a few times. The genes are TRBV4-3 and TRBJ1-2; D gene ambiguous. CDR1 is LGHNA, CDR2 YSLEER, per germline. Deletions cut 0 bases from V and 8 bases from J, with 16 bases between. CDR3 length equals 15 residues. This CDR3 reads CASSQELGSEGGYTF. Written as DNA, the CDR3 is TGCGCCAGCAGCCAAGAGCTGGGCTCCGAAGGGGGCTACACCTTC.

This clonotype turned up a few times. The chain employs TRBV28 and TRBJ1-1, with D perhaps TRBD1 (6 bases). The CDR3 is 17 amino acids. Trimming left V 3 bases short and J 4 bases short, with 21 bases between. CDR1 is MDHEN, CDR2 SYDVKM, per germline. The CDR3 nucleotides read TGTGCCAGCAGTTTGGGAGGGGGGGCGATCGACGGCACTGAAGCTTTCTTT. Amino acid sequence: CASSLGGGAIDGTEAFF.

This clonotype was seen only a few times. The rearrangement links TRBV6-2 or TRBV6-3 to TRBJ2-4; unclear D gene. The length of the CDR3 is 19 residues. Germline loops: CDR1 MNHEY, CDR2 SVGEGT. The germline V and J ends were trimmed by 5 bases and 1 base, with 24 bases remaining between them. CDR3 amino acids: CASSRQDFTHRFAKNIQYF. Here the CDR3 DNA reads TGTGCCAGCAGTCGTCAGGATTTCACCCACCGATTTGCCAAAAACATTCAGTACTTC.

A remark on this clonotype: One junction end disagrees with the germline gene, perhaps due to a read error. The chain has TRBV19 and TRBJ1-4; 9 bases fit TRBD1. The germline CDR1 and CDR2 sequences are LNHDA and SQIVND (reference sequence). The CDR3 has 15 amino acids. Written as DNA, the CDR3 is TGTACCAGTAAAAACAGGGGGCGCATTAATGAAAAACTGTTTTTT. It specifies CTSKNRGRINEKLFF.

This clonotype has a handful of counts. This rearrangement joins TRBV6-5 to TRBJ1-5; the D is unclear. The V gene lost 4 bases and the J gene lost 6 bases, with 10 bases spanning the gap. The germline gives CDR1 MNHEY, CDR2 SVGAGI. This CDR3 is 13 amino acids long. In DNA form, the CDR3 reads TGTGCCAGCAGTTGGAATTTCGGTCAGCCCCAGCATTTT. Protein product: CASSWNFGQPQHF.

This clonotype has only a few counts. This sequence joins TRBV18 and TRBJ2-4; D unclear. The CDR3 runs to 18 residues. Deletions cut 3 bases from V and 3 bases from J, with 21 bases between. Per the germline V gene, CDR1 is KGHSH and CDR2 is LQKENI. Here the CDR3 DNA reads TGTGCCAGCTCACCGGGAAGGTTATCCCCTCAAGGCAAAAACATTCAGTACTTC. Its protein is CASSPGRLSPQGKNIQYF. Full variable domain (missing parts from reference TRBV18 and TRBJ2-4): NAGVMQNPRHLVRRRGQEARLRCSPMKGHSHVYWYRQLPEEGLKFMVYLQKENIIDESGMPKERFSAEFPKEGPSILRIQQVVRGDSAAYFCASSPGRLSPQGKNIQYFGAGTRLSVL.

The CDR3 loop reads CSARASGKGYEQYF. In nucleotides, the CDR3 is TGCAGTGCTAGGGCTAGCGGGAAGGGCTACGAGCAGTACTTC. The rearrangement joins TRBV20-1 to TRBJ2-7; TRBD2 aligns across 9 bases. The trim removed 3 bases at V and 3 bases at J, leaving 6 bases unmatched. Germline CDR1 and CDR2: DFQATT and SNEGSKA (reference sequence). The CDR3 runs 14 residues.

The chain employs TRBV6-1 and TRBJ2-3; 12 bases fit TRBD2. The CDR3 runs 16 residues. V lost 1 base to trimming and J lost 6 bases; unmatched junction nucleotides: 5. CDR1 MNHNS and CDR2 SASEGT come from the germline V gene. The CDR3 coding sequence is TGTGCCAGCAGTGAAGTGACTAGCGGGGGTTGGGATACGCAGTATTTT. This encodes CASSEVTSGGWDTQYF.

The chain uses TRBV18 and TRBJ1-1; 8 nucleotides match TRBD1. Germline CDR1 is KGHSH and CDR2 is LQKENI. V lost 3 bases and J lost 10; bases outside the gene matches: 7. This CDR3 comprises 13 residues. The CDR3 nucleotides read TGTGCCAGCTCACCGAGGAACGACAGGGGAGCTTTCTTT. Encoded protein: CASSPRNDRGAFF.

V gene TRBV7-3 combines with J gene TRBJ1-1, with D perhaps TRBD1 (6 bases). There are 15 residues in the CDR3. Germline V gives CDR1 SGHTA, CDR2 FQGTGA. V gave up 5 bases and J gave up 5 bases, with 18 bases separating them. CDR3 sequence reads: CASSPQGGVGTEAFF. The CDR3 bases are TGTGCCAGCAGCCCCCAAGGGGGGGTTGGAACTGAAGCTTTCTTT. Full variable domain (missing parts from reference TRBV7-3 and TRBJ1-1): GAGVSQTPSNKVTEKGKYVELRCDPISGHTALYWYRQSLGQGPEFLIYFQGTGAADDSGLPNDRFFAVRPEGSVSTLKIQRTERGDSAVYLCASSPQGGVGTEAFFGQGTRLTVV.

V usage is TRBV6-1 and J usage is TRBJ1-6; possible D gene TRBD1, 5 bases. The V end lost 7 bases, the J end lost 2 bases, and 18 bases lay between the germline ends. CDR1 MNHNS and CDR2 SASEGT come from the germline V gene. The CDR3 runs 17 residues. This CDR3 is CASTTDKGGTYNSPLHF. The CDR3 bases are TGTGCCAGCACCACGGACAAGGGTGGCACCTATAATTCACCCCTCCACTTT.

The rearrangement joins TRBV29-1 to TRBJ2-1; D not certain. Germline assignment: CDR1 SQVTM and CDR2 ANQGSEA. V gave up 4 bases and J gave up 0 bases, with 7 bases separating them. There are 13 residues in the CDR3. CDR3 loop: CSVVAASYNEQFF. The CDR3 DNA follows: TGCAGCGTTGTTGCTGCCTCCTACAATGAGCAGTTCTTC.